This T cell receptor beta chain emerged from a study of T cell repertoires in cytomegalovirus infection. Study summary: CMV infection and matching HLA type were both indicated by public TCR beta signatures. Notes on the study in general: CMV carriers with the relevant HLA were identified by cumulative public TCR beta family frequency. In two of eight donors, the top clonotype was HLA-C-restricted CMV-specific.

TCRdb re-called the reads with MiXCR, one entry per CDR3 protein. Of some 680,000 distinct CDR3 sequences listed, 35% are singletons. V was shortened by 1 base and J by 0 bases, with 10 bases between the two germline ends. This CDR3 spans 16 amino acids. Germline V CDR1 and CDR2: SGHTA, FQGNSA. Notes on this clonotype: Its antigen remains unknown.

The TCR originated in a human donor in good health (CMV status not recorded). Some clones in this sample may be carry-over from other donors' samples. The chain couples TRBV7-2 to TRBJ1-5, with unresolved D. Sequenced: PBMCs. CDR3 DNA sequence: TGTGCCAGCAGCTTAGTGGGTCGGTATAGCAATCAGCCCCAGCATTTT. The encoded protein is CASSLVGRYSNQPQHF.